These 19 T cell receptor beta chains came from one sample sequenced in a study of Ad26.COV2.S vaccination and SARS-CoV-2 variants. Treatment indicated: some 20 received Ad26.COV2.S at low or high dose, single or two shots; about five received placebo; per-sample allocation not given. It was on day 63 after the first vaccine or placebo injection that samples were taken. Produced via immunoSEQ multiplex PCR; TCRdb's table is partial and in-frame only. The sample shows 430,000 or so clones, 89% of them seen only once. Sequencing used peripheral blood, obtained in a trial of Ad26.COV2.S vaccine versus placebo. Receptors were obtained from a person aged 18-65 years who received the Ad26.COV2.S COVID-19 vaccine or a placebo.

The chain has TRBV11-3 and TRBJ2-5; 10 positions match TRBD1. CDR3 length: 15 amino acids. Trimming cost V 5 bases and J 2 bases; bases outside gene matches: 5. Germline lookup yields CDR1 SGHNT and CDR2 YENEEA. Here the CDR3 reads CASSAGQGRQETQYF. The CDR3 DNA follows: TGTGCCAGCAGCGCGGGACAGGGGCGTCAAGAGACCCAGTACTTC.

This chain uses TRBV5-1 with TRBJ2-3, with TRBD2 matching 8 bases. The V segment lost 5 bases and the J segment 4 bases; nucleotides outside the gene matches: 9. Germline CDR1 reads SGHRS; CDR2 reads YFSETQ. This CDR3 is built from 15 residues. CDR3 coding DNA: TGCGCCAGCAGTTCGACTAGCGAGGAAGCAGATACGCAGTATTTT. This sequence encodes CASSSTSEEADTQYF.

This CDR3 reads CATSRGPPGTGQEQYF. CDR3 DNA: TGTGCCACCAGCAGAGGTCCCCCGGGGACAGGACAGGAGCAGTACTTC. This chain connects TRBV15 to TRBJ2-7; 8 bases line up with TRBD1. Losses at the gene ends were 1 base for V and 7 bases for J; bases not matched to a gene: 12. The CDR3 is 16 amino acids. CDR1 and CDR2 (germline): LNHNV, YYDKDF (reference sequence).

CDR3 nucleotides: TGTGCCAGCAGTTTAGGGTACTACAATGAGCAGTTCTTC. It yields the protein CASSLGYYNEQFF. The V gene is TRBV28, the J gene TRBJ2-1; D is uncertain. Germline loops: CDR1 MDHEN, CDR2 SYDVKM. The CDR3 length is 13 residues. The V end lost 2 bases, the J end lost 3 bases, and 5 bases lay between the germline ends.

This clone was observed a few times. This sequence joins TRBV10-3 and TRBJ2-1, with TRBD2 matching 10 bases. CDR1 ENHRY and CDR2 SYGVKD come from the germline V gene. This CDR3 has 15 residues. Trimming cost V 2 bases and J 7 bases; bases outside gene matches: 5. The chain's CDR3 is CAISERTSGGNEQFF. The CDR3 DNA sequence: TGTGCCATCAGTGAGCGGACTAGCGGAGGTAATGAGCAGTTCTTC.

The chain uses TRBV6-5 and TRBJ1-1; maybe TRBD1 (5 bases). The V gene lost 5 bases and the J gene lost 4 bases, with 17 bases spanning the gap. The CDR3 runs 15 residues. The germline V gene encodes CDR1 MNHEY and CDR2 SVGAGI. The chain's CDR3 is CASSPRGEVGTEAFF. The CDR3, as DNA: TGTGCCAGCAGTCCGCGAGGGGAAGTGGGCACTGAAGCTTTCTTT.

The chain recombines TRBV18 with TRBJ1-1; 9 bases agree with TRBD1. V trimming: 2 bases; J trimming: 3 bases; junction bases outside the gene matches: 13. CDR3 size: 18 residues. Germline V gene sequence: CDR1 KGHSH, CDR2 LQKENI. The CDR3 loop is CASSPRGQGVSLDTEAFF. CDR3 DNA: TGTGCCAGCTCACCAAGGGGACAGGGAGTGAGTTTGGACACTGAAGCTTTCTTT.

This clone has a handful of counts. The chain couples TRBV18 to TRBJ1-5, with D possibly TRBD1 on 5 matching bases. Deletions cut 3 bases from V and 3 bases from J, with 9 bases between. Germline CDR1 reads KGHSH; CDR2 reads LQKENI. The length of the CDR3 is 14 residues. The CDR3 DNA follows: TGTGCCAGCTCACCGCAACAGGTCAATCAGCCCCAGCATTTT. It encodes CASSPQQVNQPQHF.

The rearrangement links TRBV29-1 to TRBJ1-2; unclear D gene. The germline V gene encodes CDR1 SQVTM and CDR2 ANQGSEA. The CDR3 loop spans 14 amino acids. V shed 7 bases and J shed 0 bases, with 15 bases lying between them. CDR3 coding DNA: TGCAGCGCAATCCTACCGATTACTAACTATGGCTACACCTTC. Amino acid sequence: CSAILPITNYGYTF.

This clone has only a few counts. The chain combines TRBV30 with TRBJ2-2; TRBD2 matches 7 bases. The CDR3 consists of 14 residues. The junction had 7 bases not matched to a gene; V was cut back by 4 bases and J by 5 bases. Germline V CDR1 and CDR2: GTSNPN, SVGIG (reference sequence). The CDR3: CAWTRAGGTGELFF. Written as DNA, the CDR3 is TGTGCCTGGACGAGGGCCGGGGGGACCGGGGAGCTGTTTTTT.

The genes are TRBV6-6 and TRBJ1-2; 7 bases line up with TRBD1. The V gene end was trimmed by 5 bases and the J gene end by 8 bases; junction bases not matched to a gene: 11. This CDR3 is 14 amino acids long. Germline assignment: CDR1 MNHNY and CDR2 SVGAGI (reference sequence). CDR3 sequence: CASSPTGQAGGYTF. CDR3 bases: TGTGCCAGCAGTCCGACTGGACAGGCGGGGGGCTACACCTTC.

The table lists this clone with a few counts. The chain uses TRBV6-1 and TRBJ1-2, with no clear D. Germline CDR1 reads MNHNS; CDR2 reads SASEGT. V gave up 3 bases and J gave up 4 bases, with 6 bases separating them. The CDR3 is 12 residues long. The chain's CDR3 is CASSERSYGYTF. Here the CDR3 DNA reads TGTGCCAGCAGTGAGAGGTCCTATGGCTACACCTTC.

V gene TRBV6-5 combines with J gene TRBJ2-5; 8 bases map to TRBD2. The V gene end was trimmed by 2 bases and the J gene end by 4 bases; junction bases not matched to a gene: 6. Germline CDR1 reads MNHEY; CDR2 reads SVGAGI. CDR3 length: 15 residues. The DNA of the CDR3 is TGTGCCAGCAGTTACCCCCCGGGGGGGACAGAGACCCAGTACTTC. The encoded protein is CASSYPPGGTETQYF.

The chain links TRBV5-4 to TRBJ1-1; 9 bases map to TRBD1. The CDR3 has 16 residues. Germline V gives CDR1 SGHNT, CDR2 YYREEE (reference sequence). V shed 4 bases, J shed 0 bases, and the junction held 7 bases outside the gene matches. CDR3 DNA sequence: TGTGCCAGCAGCCCTGACAGGGGGGGAATGAACACTGAAGCTTTCTTT. This gives the protein CASSPDRGGMNTEAFF.

Only a few counts were recorded for this clone. The V gene is TRBV5-4, the J gene TRBJ1-2; 7 positions agree with TRBD1. This CDR3 spans 14 amino acids. J lost 4 bases, V lost 6 bases, and 9 bases had no gene match. CDR1 and CDR2 from the germline V gene are SGHNT and YYREEE (reference sequence). The DNA of the CDR3 is TGTGCCAGCAACCGGGACAGTCTTTTCTATGGCTACACCTTC. This gives the protein CASNRDSLFYGYTF.

This sequence joins TRBV10-2 and TRBJ1-2; 9 bases are a match to TRBD1. J gave up 6 bases and V 5 bases, and 1 base lay outside the gene matches. The germline V gene encodes CDR1 WSHSY and CDR2 SAAADI. This CDR3 has 12 residues. CDR3 region: CASSTGGDGYTF. DNA for the CDR3: TGCGCCAGCAGTACAGGGGGCGATGGCTACACCTTC.

The chain has TRBV20-1 and TRBJ2-1; D unresolved. CDR1 is DFQATT, CDR2 SNEGSKA, per germline (reference sequence). Trimming pared 3 bases from V and 6 bases from J, leaving 6 bases between. The CDR3 spans 11 residues. The CDR3: CSASKTNEQFF. For the CDR3, the DNA is TGCAGTGCTAGTAAGACCAATGAGCAGTTCTTC.

This rearrangement joins TRBV10-3 to TRBJ2-7; no clear D gene. Germline V lookup: CDR1 ENHRY, CDR2 SYGVKD. This CDR3 spans 16 amino acids. V lost 2 bases and J 5 bases, leaving 19 bases between the germline ends. The CDR3 DNA sequence: TGTGCCATCAGTGAGGGTCAGGCCGCCGGATTCAACGAGCAGTACTTC. Translating it yields CAISEGQAAGFNEQYF.

The chain combines TRBV5-5 with TRBJ2-1; 10 bases align to TRBD1. The CDR3 has 14 amino acids. Losses at the gene ends were 2 bases for V and 5 bases for J; bases not matched to a gene: 1. CDR1 is SGHKS and CDR2 is YYEKEE in the germline V gene (reference sequence). DNA of the CDR3: TGTGCCAGCAGCTTAGGGACAGGGGACAATGAGCAGTTCTTC. Translation: CASSLGTGDNEQFF.